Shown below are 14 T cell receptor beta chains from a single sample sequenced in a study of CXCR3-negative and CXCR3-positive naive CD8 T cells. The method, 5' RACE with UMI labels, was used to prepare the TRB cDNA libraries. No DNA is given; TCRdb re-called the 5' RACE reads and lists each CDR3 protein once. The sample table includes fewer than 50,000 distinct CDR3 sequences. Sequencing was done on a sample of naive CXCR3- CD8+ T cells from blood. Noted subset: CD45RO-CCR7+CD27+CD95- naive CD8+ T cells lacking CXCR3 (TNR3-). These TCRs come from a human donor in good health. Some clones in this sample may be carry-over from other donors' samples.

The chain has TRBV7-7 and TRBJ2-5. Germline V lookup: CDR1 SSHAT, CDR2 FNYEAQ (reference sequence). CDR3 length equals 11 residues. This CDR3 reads CASSNEETQYF.

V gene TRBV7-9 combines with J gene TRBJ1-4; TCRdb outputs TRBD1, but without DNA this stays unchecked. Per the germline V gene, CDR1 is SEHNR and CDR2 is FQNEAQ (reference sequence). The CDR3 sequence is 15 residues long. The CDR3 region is CASSLLRGSDEKLFF.

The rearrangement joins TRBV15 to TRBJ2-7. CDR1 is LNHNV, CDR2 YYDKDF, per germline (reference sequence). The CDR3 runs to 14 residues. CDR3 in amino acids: CATSRDKGGYEQYF.

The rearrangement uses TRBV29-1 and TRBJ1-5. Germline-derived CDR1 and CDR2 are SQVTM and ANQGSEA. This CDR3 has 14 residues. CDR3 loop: CSVEEGGGYQPQHF. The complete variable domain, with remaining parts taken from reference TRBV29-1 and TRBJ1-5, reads SAVISQKPSRDICQRGTSLTIQCQVDSQVTMMFWYRQQPGQSLTLIATANQGSEATYESGFVIDKFPISRPNLTFSTLTVSNMSPEDSSIYLCSVEEGGGYQPQHFGDGTRLSIL.

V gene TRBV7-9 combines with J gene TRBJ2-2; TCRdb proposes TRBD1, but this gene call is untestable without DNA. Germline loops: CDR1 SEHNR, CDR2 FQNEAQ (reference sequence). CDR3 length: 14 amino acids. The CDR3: CASSSPSGAGELFF.

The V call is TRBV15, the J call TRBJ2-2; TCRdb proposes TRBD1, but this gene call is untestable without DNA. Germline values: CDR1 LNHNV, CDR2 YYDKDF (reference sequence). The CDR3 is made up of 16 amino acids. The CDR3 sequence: CATSEPGQGGSGELFF.

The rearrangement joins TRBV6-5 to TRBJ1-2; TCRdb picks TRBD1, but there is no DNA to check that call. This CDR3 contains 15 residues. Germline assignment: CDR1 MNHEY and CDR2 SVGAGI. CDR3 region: CASSITTGTGEGYTF.

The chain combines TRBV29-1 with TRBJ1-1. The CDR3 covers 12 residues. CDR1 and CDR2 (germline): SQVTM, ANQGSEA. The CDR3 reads CSVQISEKRAFF.

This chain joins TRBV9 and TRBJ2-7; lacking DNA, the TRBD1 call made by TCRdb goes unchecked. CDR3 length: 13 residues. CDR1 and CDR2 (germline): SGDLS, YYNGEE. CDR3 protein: CASSGSLTGEQYF.

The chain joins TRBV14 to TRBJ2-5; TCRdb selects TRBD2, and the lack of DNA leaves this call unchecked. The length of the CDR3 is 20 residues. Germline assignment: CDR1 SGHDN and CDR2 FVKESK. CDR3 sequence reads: CASSPTLGLAGGLPEETQYF.

CDR3 in amino acids: CATLSWAAYNEQFF. The rearrangement uses TRBV21-1 and TRBJ2-1; TCRdb calls TRBD2, which cannot be checked without DNA. TRBV21-1 is noted as a pseudogene. The CDR3 contains 14 residues.

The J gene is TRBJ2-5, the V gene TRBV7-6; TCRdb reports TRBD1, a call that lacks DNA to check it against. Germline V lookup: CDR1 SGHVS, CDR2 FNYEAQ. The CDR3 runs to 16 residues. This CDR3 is CASSSVFGQGHETQYF.

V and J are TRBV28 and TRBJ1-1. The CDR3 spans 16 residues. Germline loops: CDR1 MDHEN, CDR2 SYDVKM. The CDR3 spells CASLDLAMSRNTEAFF.

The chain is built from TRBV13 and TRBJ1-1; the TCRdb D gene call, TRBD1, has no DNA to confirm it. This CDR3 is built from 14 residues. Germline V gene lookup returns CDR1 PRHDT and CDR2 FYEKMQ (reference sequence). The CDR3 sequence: CASSLRTGPPEAFF.